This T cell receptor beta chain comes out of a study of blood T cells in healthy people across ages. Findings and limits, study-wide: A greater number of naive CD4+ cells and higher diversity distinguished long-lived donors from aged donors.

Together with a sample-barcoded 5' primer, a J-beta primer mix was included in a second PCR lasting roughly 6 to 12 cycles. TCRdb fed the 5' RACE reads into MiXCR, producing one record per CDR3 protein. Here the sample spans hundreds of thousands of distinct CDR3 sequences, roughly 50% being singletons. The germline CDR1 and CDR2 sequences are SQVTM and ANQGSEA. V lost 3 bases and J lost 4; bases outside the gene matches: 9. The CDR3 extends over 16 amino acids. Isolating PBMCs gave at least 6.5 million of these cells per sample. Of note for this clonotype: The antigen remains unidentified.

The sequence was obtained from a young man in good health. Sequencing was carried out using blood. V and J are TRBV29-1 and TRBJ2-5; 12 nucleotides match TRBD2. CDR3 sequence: CSVDGSGLAGVETQYF. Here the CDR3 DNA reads TGCAGCGTTGATGGTTCGGGACTAGCGGGTGTAGAGACCCAGTACTTC.